The clone carrying this T cell receptor (beta chain) was seen only once. The sample belongs to a study of blood T cell repertoires in COVID-19. Across the whole study: Both acute and convalescent COVID-19 samples were obtained from the United States, Italy and Spain.

Recruitment covered 25 or so US areas and drew participants whose ages spanned roughly 18 to 90 years. Cohort 3 recovered donors had two negative PCRs, clearance, or symptom resolution. TCRdb's table, derived via immunoSEQ multiplex PCR, lists solely in-frame clones and lacks some. This table has 130,000 to 150,000 clones, about 90% appearing once. The germline CDR1 and CDR2 sequences are SGHNT and YYREEE (reference sequence). This CDR3 has 12 amino acids. V was pared by 4 bases and J by 8 bases, with 12 bases between. The chain recombines TRBV5-4 with TRBJ1-1; D possibly corresponds to TRBD1 (5 bases). Source material: PBMCs or T cells enriched from blood (not recorded which). The receptor was derived from a man aged 55 to 69 who had recovered from COVID-19. CDR3 nucleotides: TGTGCCAGCAGCCCACGGGGGGGGGAAGCTTTCTTT. Its protein product is CASSPRGGEAFF.